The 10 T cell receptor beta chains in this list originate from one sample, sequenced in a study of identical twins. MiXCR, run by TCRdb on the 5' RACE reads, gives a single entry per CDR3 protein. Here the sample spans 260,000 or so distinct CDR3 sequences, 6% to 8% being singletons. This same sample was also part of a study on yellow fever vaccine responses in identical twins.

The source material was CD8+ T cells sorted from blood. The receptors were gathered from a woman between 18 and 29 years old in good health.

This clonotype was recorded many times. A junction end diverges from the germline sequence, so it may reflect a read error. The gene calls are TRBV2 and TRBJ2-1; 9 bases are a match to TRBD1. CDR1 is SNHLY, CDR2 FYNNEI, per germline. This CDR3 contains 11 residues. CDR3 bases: TGTGCCAGCAGTGAGCGGGACAGGGACCTCTTC. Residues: CASSERDRDLF.

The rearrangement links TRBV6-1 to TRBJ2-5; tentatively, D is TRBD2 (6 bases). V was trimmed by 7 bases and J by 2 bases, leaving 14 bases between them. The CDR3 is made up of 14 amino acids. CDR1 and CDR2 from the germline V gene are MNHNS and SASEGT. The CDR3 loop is CASTGVAEQETQYF. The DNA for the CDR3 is TGTGCCAGCACGGGGGTAGCGGAACAAGAGACCCAGTACTTC.

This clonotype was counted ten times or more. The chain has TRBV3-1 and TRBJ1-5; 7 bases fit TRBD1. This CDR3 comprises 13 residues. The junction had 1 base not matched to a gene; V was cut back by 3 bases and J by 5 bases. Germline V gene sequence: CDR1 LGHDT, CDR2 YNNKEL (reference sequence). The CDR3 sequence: CASSHRGYQPQHF. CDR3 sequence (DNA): TGTGCCAGCAGCCACAGGGGGTATCAGCCCCAGCATTTT.

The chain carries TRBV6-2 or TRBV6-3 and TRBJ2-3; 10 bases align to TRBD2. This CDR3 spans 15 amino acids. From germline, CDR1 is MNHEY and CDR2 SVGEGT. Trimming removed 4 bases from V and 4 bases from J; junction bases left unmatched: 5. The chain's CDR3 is CASSSGTSEADTQYF. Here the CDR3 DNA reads TGTGCCAGCAGTTCCGGGACTAGCGAGGCAGATACGCAGTATTTT.

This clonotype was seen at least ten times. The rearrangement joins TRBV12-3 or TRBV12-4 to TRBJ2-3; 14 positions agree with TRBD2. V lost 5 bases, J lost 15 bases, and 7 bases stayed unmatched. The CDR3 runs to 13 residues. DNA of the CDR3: TGTGCCAGCAGTCCGGGACTAGCGGGGGTTTTATATTTT. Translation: CASSPGLAGVLYF.

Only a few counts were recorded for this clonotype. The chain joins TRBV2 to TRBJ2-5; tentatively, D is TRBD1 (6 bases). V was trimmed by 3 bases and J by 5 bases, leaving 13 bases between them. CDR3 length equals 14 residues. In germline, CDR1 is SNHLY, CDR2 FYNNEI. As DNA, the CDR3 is TGTGCCAGCAGTGATACAGGGATTCGGGAGACCCAGTACTTC. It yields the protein CASSDTGIRETQYF.

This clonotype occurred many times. The CDR3 DNA is TGCAGTGCTAGAAGGGGAAGGAATTCACCCCTCCACTTT. Its translation: CSARRGRNSPLHF. The chain has TRBV20-1 and TRBJ1-6; tentatively, D is TRBD1 (5 bases). Per germline, CDR1 DFQATT and CDR2 SNEGSKA (reference sequence). CDR3 length: 13 amino acids. Trimming stripped 2 bases from V and 7 bases from J, with 9 bases between.

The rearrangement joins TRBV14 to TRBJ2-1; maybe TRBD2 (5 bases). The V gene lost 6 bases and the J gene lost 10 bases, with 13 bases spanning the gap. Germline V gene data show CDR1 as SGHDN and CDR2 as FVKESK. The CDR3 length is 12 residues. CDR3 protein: CASSPYGGEQFF. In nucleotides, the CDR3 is TGTGCCAGCAGTCCCTATGGCGGGGAGCAGTTCTTC.

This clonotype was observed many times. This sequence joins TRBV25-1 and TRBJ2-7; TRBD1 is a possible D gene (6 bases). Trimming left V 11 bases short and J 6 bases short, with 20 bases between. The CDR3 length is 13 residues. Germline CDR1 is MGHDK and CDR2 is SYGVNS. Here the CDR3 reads CAAEIDRNGEQYV. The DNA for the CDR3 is TGTGCCGCAGAGATAGACAGGAATGGCGAGCAGTACGTC.

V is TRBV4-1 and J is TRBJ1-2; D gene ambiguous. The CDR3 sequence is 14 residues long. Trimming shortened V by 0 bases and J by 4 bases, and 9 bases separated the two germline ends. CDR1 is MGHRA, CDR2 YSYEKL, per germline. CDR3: CASSQDGDFYGYTF. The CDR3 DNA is TGCGCCAGCAGCCAAGACGGGGATTTCTATGGCTACACCTTC.